This passage covers 17 T cell receptor beta chains from one sample sequenced in a study of blood T cell repertoires in COVID-19. Profiled with immunoSEQ multiplex PCR; TCRdb holds only in-frame clones, not every one. The table lists about 300,000 clones, approximately 90% of them singletons, with 5.5% to 7% in the top ten. The sequencing sample was made of PBMCs or T cells enriched from blood (not recorded which). These receptors all come from a woman in her 30s who had recovered from COVID-19.

The chain is built from TRBV9 and TRBJ2-1; no firm D call. Trimming pared 3 bases from V and 0 bases from J, leaving 10 bases between. CDR3 length equals 15 residues. From germline, CDR1 is SGDLS and CDR2 YYNGEE. The CDR3 coding sequence is TGTGCCAGCAGCGGTTCTGCGAGCTCCTACAATGAGCAGTTCTTC. Translation gives CASSGSASSYNEQFF.

The V call is TRBV30, the J call TRBJ2-7; possible D gene TRBD1, 6 bases. Germline lookup yields CDR1 GTSNPN and CDR2 SVGIG (reference sequence). V lost 2 bases and J lost 2, with 10 bases in between. The CDR3 spans 13 residues. The CDR3 reads CAWSTGTPYEQYF. The CDR3, as DNA: TGTGCCTGGAGTACAGGGACGCCCTACGAGCAGTACTTC.

This chain uses TRBV12-5 with TRBJ2-1, with 8 nucleotides matching TRBD2. This CDR3 contains 20 residues. Trimming cost V 0 bases and J 2 bases; bases outside gene matches: 15. CDR1 and CDR2 (germline): LGHNT, FRNRAP. CDR3 sequence (DNA): TGTGCTAGTGGTTTGGTAATCAGTGTAGTGGCGGGGGGACCCTACAATGAGCAGTTCTTC. Encoded protein: CASGLVISVVAGGPYNEQFF.

This sequence joins TRBV4-1 and TRBJ2-1; no clear D gene. V lost 0 bases and J lost 10, with 10 bases in between. Per germline, CDR1 MGHRA and CDR2 YSYEKL. The CDR3 runs 13 residues. CDR3 sequence reads: CASSQDPPSEQFF. The CDR3 nucleotides are TGCGCCAGCAGCCAAGATCCCCCATCCGAGCAGTTCTTC.

The chain recombines TRBV4-3 with TRBJ2-3, with 13 positions matching TRBD2. This CDR3 has 16 residues. J was trimmed by 4 bases and V by 2 bases; bases with no gene match: 3. Germline V gives CDR1 LGHNA, CDR2 YSLEER. This CDR3 reads CASSQLLAGGADTQYF. Here the CDR3 DNA reads TGCGCCAGCAGCCAACTACTAGCGGGGGGGGCAGATACGCAGTATTTT.

V and J are TRBV6-1 and TRBJ1-4, with 10 positions matching TRBD1. Trimming cost V 4 bases and J 5 bases; bases outside gene matches: 19. CDR1 MNHNS and CDR2 SASEGT come from the germline V gene. The length of the CDR3 is 20 residues. CDR3 region: CASSAPGTGAVGHPNEKLFF. CDR3 DNA: TGTGCCAGCAGTGCCCCCGGGACAGGGGCCGTGGGGCACCCCAATGAAAAACTGTTTTTT.

The rearrangement joins TRBV9 to TRBJ2-2; D is perhaps TRBD1 (6 bases). This CDR3 region has 15 residues. Germline CDR1 SGDLS, CDR2 YYNGEE. The germline V and J ends were trimmed by 7 bases and 4 bases, with 17 bases remaining between them. The CDR3 here is CASDRSGASTGELFF. CDR3 nucleotide sequence: TGTGCCAGCGACAGGTCAGGGGCTTCCACCGGGGAGCTGTTTTTT.

This clone was seen a handful of times. The V and J genes are TRBV10-3 and TRBJ1-2, with a weak D call TRBD1 (6 bases). The CDR3 totals 15 residues. With 0 bases removed from V and 3 bases from J, the gap between germline ends came to 11 bases. Per germline, CDR1 ENHRY and CDR2 SYGVKD. CDR3 DNA sequence: TGTGCCATCAGTGAGTCCAGGGGTAGGGACTATGGCTACACCTTC. Translating gives CAISESRGRDYGYTF.

V and J are TRBV30 and TRBJ1-5, with unresolved D. The germline V and J ends were trimmed by 2 bases and 0 bases, with 11 bases remaining between them. Germline loops: CDR1 GTSNPN, CDR2 SVGIG (reference sequence). CDR3 length: 15 residues. The CDR3 protein is CAWSIGSGSNQPQHF. The CDR3, as DNA: TGTGCCTGGAGTATCGGATCGGGTAGCAATCAGCCCCAGCATTTT.

The V and J genes are TRBV7-3 and TRBJ1-1; a weak D match, TRBD1 (6 bases). The CDR3 is made up of 15 amino acids. Trimming cost V 5 bases and J 3 bases, with 16 bases left between them. Germline V CDR1 and CDR2: SGHTA, FQGTGA. This CDR3 reads CASSPPRGWDTEAFF. Here the CDR3 DNA reads TGTGCCAGCAGCCCCCCGAGGGGGTGGGACACTGAAGCTTTCTTT.

This chain connects TRBV30 to TRBJ2-1; possible D gene TRBD2, 7 bases. Trimming shortened V by 4 bases and J by 0 bases, and 16 bases separated the two germline ends. This CDR3 spans 16 amino acids. Germline V gives CDR1 GTSNPN, CDR2 SVGIG (reference sequence). The CDR3 DNA sequence: TGTGCCTGGATTCGGGGGGCCGATATCTCCTACAATGAGCAGTTCTTC. Protein product: CAWIRGADISYNEQFF.

The DNA of the CDR3 is TGTGCCAGCAGCTTAATCCCTAGCGGGGGGGCCCGGGTGGAGCAGTACTTC. This sequence encodes CASSLIPSGGARVEQYF. The V call is TRBV7-2, the J call TRBJ2-7, with 12 bases matching TRBD2. The V gene's germline CDR1 is SGHTA and CDR2 FQGNSA. CDR3 length equals 17 residues. Trimming took 2 bases from V and 7 from J; bases not matched to a gene: 12.

This rearrangement joins TRBV5-6 to TRBJ2-7; 11 bases map to TRBD1. J was trimmed by 4 bases and V by 4 bases; bases with no gene match: 10. Germline V gene lookup returns CDR1 SGHDT and CDR2 YYEEEE. CDR3 size: 16 residues. The CDR3 reads CASSLRGTGGTYEQYF. The CDR3 DNA reads as TGTGCCAGCAGCCTGAGAGGGACAGGGGGAACGTACGAGCAGTACTTC. The full variable domain, its missing parts supplied by reference TRBV5-6 and TRBJ2-7, is DAGVTQSPTHLIKTRGQQVTLRCSPKSGHDTVSWYQQALGQGPQFIFQYYEEEERQRGNFPDRFSGHQFPNYSSELNVNALLLGDSALYLCASSLRGTGGTYEQYFGPGTRLTVT.

The chain joins TRBV27 to TRBJ1-5; possibly TRBD1 for D (5 bases). This CDR3 has 17 amino acids. V was trimmed by 3 bases and J by 0 bases, leaving 15 bases between them. Germline assignment: CDR1 MNHEY and CDR2 SMNVEV (reference sequence). The CDR3 protein is CASSFRWQGPSNQPQHF. The CDR3 DNA sequence: TGTGCCAGCAGTTTTAGGTGGCAGGGCCCTAGCAATCAGCCCCAGCATTTT.

The gene calls are TRBV6-1 and TRBJ1-2; D is ambiguous. Germline lookup yields CDR1 MNHNS and CDR2 SASEGT. V was clipped by 3 bases and J by 8 bases, with 4 bases between them. The CDR3 consists of 10 residues. The CDR3 DNA is TGTGCCAGCAGTGATATAGGCTACACCTTC. It is translated as CASSDIGYTF.

The V gene is TRBV6-5, the J gene TRBJ2-7, with 8 bases matching TRBD1. This CDR3 is built from 12 residues. V lost 4 bases and J lost 6; bases outside the gene matches: 2. From germline, CDR1 is MNHEY and CDR2 SVGAGI. CDR3 residues: CASSFDRGEQYF. CDR3 DNA sequence: TGTGCCAGCAGTTTCGACAGGGGCGAGCAGTACTTC.

The gene calls are TRBV18 and TRBJ1-2; maybe TRBD1 (5 bases). V was cut by 3 bases and J by 2 bases, with 16 bases left in between. This CDR3 contains 16 residues. The germline V gene encodes CDR1 KGHSH and CDR2 LQKENI. The CDR3: CASSPPGLGGNYGYTF. The CDR3 DNA sequence: TGTGCCAGCTCACCGCCCGGTTTGGGGGGGAACTATGGCTACACCTTC.